One TCR beta chain is described in this entry. Patients in Seattle were enrolled during active infection, then followed longitudinally. The sample belongs to a study of blood T cell repertoires in COVID-19. Looking at the study overall: Nucleic acid was either cDNA or gDNA, and it came from T cells, B-cell-depleted T cells, or PBMCs.

The CDR3 totals 18 residues. The J segment lost 4 bases and the V segment lost 0 bases, leaving 7 bases of the junction unmatched. In germline, CDR1 is MNHEY, CDR2 SVGEGT. Per the original data handling: Reference gene primer amplification gave nucleated cell count estimates. The method was immunoSEQ multiplex PCR; TCRdb's version includes in-frame clones alone and lacks a portion of them. V, J and clone size are taken as reported in that table, and D and trimming were inferred from the DNA itself. The top ten hold around 10% of the sample, which has some 160,000 clones, more than 75% seen once. The chain uses TRBV6-2 or TRBV6-3 and TRBJ2-6; 9 bases fit TRBD1. This receptor was taken from a woman aged 70-85 years with COVID-19, enrolled during active disease. Sequenced sample: peripheral blood. The CDR3 bases are TGTGCCAGCAGTTACTCCGGGACAGGGTTTTCAGGGGCCAACGTCCTGACTTTC. This codes for CASSYSGTGFSGANVLTF.